The entry below describes one T cell receptor (beta chain). The antigen is unknown. V was clipped by 1 base and J by 3 bases, with 5 bases between them. The CDR3 length is 13 residues. Germline assignment: CDR1 SGHAT and CDR2 FQNNGV. This sample is part of a study of cytomegalovirus exposure and HLA in healthy donors. The study ran its PCR with 60 Vbeta and 13 Jbeta primers. Sequenced by immunoSEQ multiplex PCR; TCRdb stores in-frame clones only, minus some. The listing contains roughly 120,000 clones. General study results and limits: Prior analysis indicated that the majority of TCR beta V segments exhibited productivity approximately 87% or approximately 30% of the time.

This chain joins TRBV11-2 and TRBJ2-3; D uncertain. The source of this sequence is a man in his forties in good health and CMV-seronegative. The sample taken for sequencing was PBMCs. DNA of the CDR3: TGTGCCAGCAGCTTAGCCCAGACAGATACGCAGTATTTT. Protein: CASSLAQTDTQYF.